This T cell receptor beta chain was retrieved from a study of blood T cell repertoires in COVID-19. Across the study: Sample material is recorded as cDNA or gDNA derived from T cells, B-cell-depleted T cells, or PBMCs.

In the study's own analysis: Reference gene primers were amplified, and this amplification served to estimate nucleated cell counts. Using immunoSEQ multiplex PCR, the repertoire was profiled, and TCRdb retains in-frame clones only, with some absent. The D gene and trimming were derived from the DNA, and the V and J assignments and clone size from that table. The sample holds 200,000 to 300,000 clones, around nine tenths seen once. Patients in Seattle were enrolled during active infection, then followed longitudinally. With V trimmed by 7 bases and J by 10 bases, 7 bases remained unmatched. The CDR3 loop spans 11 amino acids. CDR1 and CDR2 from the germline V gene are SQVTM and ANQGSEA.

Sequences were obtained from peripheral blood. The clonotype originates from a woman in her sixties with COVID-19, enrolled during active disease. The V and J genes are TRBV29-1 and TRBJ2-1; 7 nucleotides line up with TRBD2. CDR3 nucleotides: TGCAGCGGGGGGGAGGGCCTCGAGCAGTTCTTC. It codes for CSGGEGLEQFF.